These 24 T cell receptor beta chains share one sample of origin, sequenced in a study of T cells in localized non-small cell lung cancer. Repertoires were generated with immunoSEQ multiplex PCR, while TCRdb's copy carries only in-frame clones and drops some. This table has under 4,000 clones, about 20% appearing once. The material sequenced was lung tumor tissue, taken before any cancer treatment. The origin of the receptors is a female donor of 60 years or more with stage II lung adenocarcinoma.

The rearrangement joins TRBV28 to TRBJ2-5; TRBD1 or TRBD2 may be the D gene (5 bases each). V shed 4 bases and J shed 7 bases, with 13 bases lying between them. CDR3 length: 13 amino acids. From germline, CDR1 is MDHEN and CDR2 SYDVKM. The CDR3 protein is CASSYRGLGTQYF. The CDR3 DNA follows: TGTGCCAGCAGTTATCGGGGCCTTGGGACCCAGTACTTC.

This clone was observed a few times. J is TRBJ2-7 and V is TRBV11-3; 9 nucleotides line up with TRBD1. The length of the CDR3 is 15 residues. V shed 5 bases, J shed 1 base, and the junction held 6 bases outside the gene matches. Germline values: CDR1 SGHNT, CDR2 YENEEA. DNA for the CDR3: TGTGCCAGCAGCCTTACCGGGACAGGGTCCTACGAGCAGTACTTC. Its translation: CASSLTGTGSYEQYF.

V is TRBV5-1 and J is TRBJ2-1; tentatively, D is TRBD1 (5 bases). V lost 0 bases, J lost 7 bases, and 14 bases lay in between. The CDR3 sequence is 15 residues long. Germline V gives CDR1 SGHRS, CDR2 YFSETQ. CDR3 nucleotides: TGCGCCAGCAGCTTGGTTGGTGGGGCTTCGAATGAGCAGTTCTTC. As protein: CASSLVGGASNEQFF.

The chain links TRBV11-3 to TRBJ1-6; D perhaps matches TRBD1 (5 bases). This CDR3 region has 17 residues. Trimming left V 5 bases short and J 7 bases short, with 21 bases between. Germline-derived CDR1 and CDR2 are SGHNT and YENEEA. In DNA, the CDR3 is TGTGCCAGCAGCCCGCGCGGTGCAGGAGAGGGGAATTCACCCCTCCACTTT. This codes for CASSPRGAGEGNSPLHF.

There are a few counts of this clone. The chain links TRBV6-8 to TRBJ1-3; tentatively, D is TRBD1 (5 bases). This CDR3 contains 16 residues. The V gene lost 0 bases and the J gene lost 0 bases, with 9 bases spanning the gap. Germline CDR1 reads MNHGY; CDR2 reads SAAAGT. The CDR3 DNA reads as TGTGCCAGCAGTTACTCGGGCAGGGACTCTGGAAACACCATATATTTT. Translation gives CASSYSGRDSGNTIYF.

Within the sample, this clone is large. CDR3 in amino acids: CSVDGLVGSTYNEQFF. Written as DNA, the CDR3 is TGCAGCGTTGACGGACTAGTCGGGAGCACCTACAATGAGCAGTTCTTC. J is TRBJ2-1 and V is TRBV29-1; 7 bases map to TRBD2. Germline assignment: CDR1 SQVTM and CDR2 ANQGSEA. The CDR3 extends over 16 amino acids. Trimming cost V 3 bases and J 2 bases; bases outside gene matches: 10.

The chain combines TRBV6-8 with TRBJ2-1; a possible D gene is TRBD1 (5 bases). V lost 7 bases to trimming and J lost 4 bases, with 8 bases between them. The germline V gene encodes CDR1 MNHGY and CDR2 SAAAGT. The CDR3 has 12 amino acids. The CDR3 bases are TGTGCCAGCACGGCAGGGTACAATGAGCAGTTCTTC. It is translated as CASTAGYNEQFF.

V gene TRBV18 combines with J gene TRBJ2-6; 9 bases line up with TRBD1. Germline values: CDR1 KGHSH, CDR2 LQKENI. The CDR3 has 18 residues. The trim removed 6 bases at V and 0 bases at J, leaving 9 bases unmatched. The CDR3 sequence: CASSVKTGGTSGANVLTF. The CDR3 nucleotides read TGTGCCAGCTCCGTGAAGACAGGGGGGACCTCTGGGGCCAACGTCCTGACTTTC.

This clone is judged large (0.1 to 1%). CDR3 nucleotide sequence: TGCGCCAGCAGTGACAGGGGTAAAGAGCAGTACTTC. It translates to CASSDRGKEQYF. The J gene is TRBJ2-7, the V gene TRBV10-2, with D possibly matching TRBD1 (6 bases). The CDR3 has 12 amino acids. The germline gives CDR1 WSHSY, CDR2 SAAADI. The V end was cut by 3 bases, the J end by 7 bases, with 10 bases between.

A few counts support this clone. The gene calls are TRBV6-7 and TRBJ2-1; 7 nucleotides agree with TRBD2. TRBV6-7 falls under the ORF class, with uncertain function. The CDR3 has 11 residues. V lost 6 bases to trimming and J lost 14 bases; unmatched junction nucleotides: 7. Here the CDR3 reads CASRTGLYEFF. CDR3 in DNA: TGTGCCAGCAGGACGGGACTATATGAGTTCTTC.

V and J are TRBV15 and TRBJ1-2; 10 bases map to TRBD1. The CDR3 is 17 amino acids. Germline CDR1 is LNHNV and CDR2 is YYDKDF (reference sequence). The V gene end was trimmed by 4 bases and the J gene end by 2 bases; junction bases not matched to a gene: 10. DNA of the CDR3: TGTGCCACCAGCATGCCCCCGGGACAGGGGAACAACTATGGCTACACCTTC. Translated, it gives CATSMPPGQGNNYGYTF. Variable domain in full (rest from reference TRBV15 and TRBJ1-2): DAMVIQNPRYQVTQFGKPVTLSCSQTLNHNVMYWYQQKSSQAPKLLFHYYDKDFNNEADTPDNFQSRRPNTSFCFLDIRSPGLGDTAMYLCATSMPPGQGNNYGYTFGSGTRLTVV.

This clone ranks as large. The chain has TRBV29-1 and TRBJ2-7, with D perhaps matching TRBD1 (5 bases). Germline V gene sequence: CDR1 SQVTM, CDR2 ANQGSEA. The CDR3 covers 13 residues. Deletions cut 4 bases from V and 5 bases from J, with 15 bases between. This chain's CDR3 is CSVGGAIADEQYF. The CDR3 region has the DNA TGCAGCGTTGGTGGGGCGATCGCCGACGAGCAGTACTTC.

This clone has just a few counts. The V and J genes are TRBV28 and TRBJ2-1; 7 nucleotides agree with TRBD1. V lost 6 bases, J lost 2 bases, and 7 bases stayed unmatched. The CDR3 loop spans 15 amino acids. Germline V lookup: CDR1 MDHEN, CDR2 SYDVKM. For the CDR3, the DNA is TGTGCCAGCAGGGGGACCGGGACAGCCTACAATGAGCAGTTCTTC. Residues: CASRGTGTAYNEQFF.

This clone has only one observation. The rearrangement joins TRBV14 to TRBJ2-3; 9 bases fit TRBD2. Trimming at V came to 3 bases and at J to 5 bases, leaving 6 bases not matched to a gene. Per germline, CDR1 SGHDN and CDR2 FVKESK. The CDR3 runs to 15 residues. The CDR3 reads CASSQGGAGGDTQYF. In DNA, the CDR3 is TGTGCCAGCAGCCAGGGAGGAGCGGGAGGAGATACGCAGTATTTT.

The chain couples TRBV23-1 to TRBJ2-1; the D gene is possibly TRBD2 (6 bases). TRBV23-1 carries the ORF label, with uncertain function. The CDR3 extends over 13 amino acids. V was pared by 6 bases and J by 4 bases, with 10 bases between. The CDR3 region is CASSTGGYNEQFF. CDR3 nucleotides: TGCGCCAGCAGCACCGGGGGATACAATGAGCAGTTCTTC.

By share of the sample, this clone is medium-sized. The V and J genes are TRBV6-8 and TRBJ2-3; D possibly uses TRBD1 or TRBD2 (6 bases each). Germline CDR1 reads MNHGY; CDR2 reads SAAAGT. This CDR3 is 14 amino acids long. The V end lost 2 bases, the J end lost 10 bases, and 16 bases lay between the germline ends. The DNA for the CDR3 is TGTGCCAGCAGTTACATACAGGGCTCGGGGGCGCAGTATTTT. Protein sequence: CASSYIQGSGAQYF.

This clone was seen a handful of times. V usage is TRBV9 and J usage is TRBJ1-5, with D perhaps TRBD1 (6 bases). This CDR3 is built from 15 residues. Germline V lookup: CDR1 SGDLS, CDR2 YYNGEE. V was pared by 5 bases and J by 0 bases, with 12 bases between. The DNA for the CDR3 is TGTGCCAGCAGTCTTGAGGGGGGTAGCAATCAGCCCCAGCATTTT. It is translated as CASSLEGGSNQPQHF.

By share, this clone ranks as medium-sized. V usage is TRBV9 and J usage is TRBJ1-1, with D possibly TRBD1 on 5 matching bases. Per germline, CDR1 SGDLS and CDR2 YYNGEE. Trimming took 4 bases from V and 2 from J, leaving 9 bases between them. The CDR3 length is 13 residues. For the CDR3, the DNA is TGTGCCAGCAGCTACGGGACTAACACTGAAGCTTTCTTT. Amino acid sequence: CASSYGTNTEAFF.

This clone is judged medium-sized. V gene TRBV11-3 combines with J gene TRBJ2-7, with D perhaps given as TRBD1 or TRBD2 (6 bases each). CDR1 and CDR2 from the germline V gene are SGHNT and YENEEA. The ends were cut back, 1 base at V and 5 bases at J, with 21 bases in the middle. The CDR3 runs to 17 residues. In nucleotides, the CDR3 is TGTGCCAGCAGCTTAGGGGTCGGAGGGGGAACAAGGGACGAGCAGTACTTC. This codes for CASSLGVGGGTRDEQYF.

The chain carries TRBV18 and TRBJ1-5; tentative D call: TRBD1 (5 bases). The CDR3 contains 14 residues. Trimming left V 3 bases short and J 6 bases short, with 12 bases between. Germline CDR1 reads KGHSH; CDR2 reads LQKENI. DNA for the CDR3: TGTGCCAGCTCACCCGACAGTCAATCTCAGCCCCAGCATTTT. This sequence encodes CASSPDSQSQPQHF.

A few counts support this clone. V and J are TRBV11-3 and TRBJ1-4; tentatively, D is TRBD1 (6 bases). Trimming stripped 5 bases from V and 8 bases from J, with 18 bases between. The CDR3 contains 15 residues. CDR1 is SGHNT and CDR2 is YENEEA in the germline V gene. The CDR3 loop is CASSLLTGTGEKLFF. The DNA for the CDR3 is TGTGCCAGCAGCCTCCTGACAGGAACCGGAGAAAAACTGTTTTTT.

The V gene is TRBV25-1, the J gene TRBJ1-4; D possibly corresponds to TRBD1 (5 bases). Between the trimmed V and J ends, which lost 1 base and 4 bases, there was a span of 13 bases. The CDR3 sequence is 16 residues long. Germline V CDR1 and CDR2: MGHDK, SYGVNS. The CDR3 sequence: CASSEFKGLGNEKLFF. CDR3 in DNA: TGTGCCAGCAGTGAATTTAAGGGGCTAGGTAATGAAAAACTGTTTTTT.

This clone is judged medium-sized. The chain has TRBV6-8 and TRBJ2-1; perhaps D is TRBD1 or TRBD2 (5 bases each). Looked up from germline, CDR1 is MNHGY and CDR2 is SAAAGT. The CDR3 runs 16 residues. Trimming took 6 bases from V and 4 from J, leaving 19 bases between them. The CDR3 bases are TGTGCCAGCAGGGTACTTTCCGGGACCGATTACAATGAGCAGTTCTTC. This encodes CASRVLSGTDYNEQFF.

This clone was picked up one time. The V call is TRBV19, the J call TRBJ1-1, with a possible D match to TRBD1 (6 bases). CDR3 size: 15 residues. Germline loops: CDR1 LNHDA, CDR2 SQIVND (reference sequence). V was cut by 3 bases and J by 1 base, with 12 bases left in between. This CDR3 reads CASSIGGGPNTEAFF. The CDR3, as DNA: TGTGCCAGTAGTATTGGGGGGGGCCCGAACACTGAAGCTTTCTTT.